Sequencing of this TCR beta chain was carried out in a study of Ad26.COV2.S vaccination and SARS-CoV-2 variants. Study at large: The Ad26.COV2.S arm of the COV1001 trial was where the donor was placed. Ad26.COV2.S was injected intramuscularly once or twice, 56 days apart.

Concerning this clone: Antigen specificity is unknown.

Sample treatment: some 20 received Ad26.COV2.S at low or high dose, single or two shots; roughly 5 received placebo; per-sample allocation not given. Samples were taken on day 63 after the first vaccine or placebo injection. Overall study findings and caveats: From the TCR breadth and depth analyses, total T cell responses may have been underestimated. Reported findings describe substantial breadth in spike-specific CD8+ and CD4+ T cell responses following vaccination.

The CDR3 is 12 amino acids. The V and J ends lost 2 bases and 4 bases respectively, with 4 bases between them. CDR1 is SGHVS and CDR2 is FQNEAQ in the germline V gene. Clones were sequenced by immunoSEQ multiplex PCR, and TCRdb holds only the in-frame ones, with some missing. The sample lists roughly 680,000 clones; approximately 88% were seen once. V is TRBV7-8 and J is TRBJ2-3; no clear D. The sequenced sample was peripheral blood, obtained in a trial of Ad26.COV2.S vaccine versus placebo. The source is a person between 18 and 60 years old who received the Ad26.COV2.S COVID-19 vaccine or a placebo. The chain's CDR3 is CASSLNSDTQYF. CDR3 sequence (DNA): TGTGCCAGCAGCTTAAATTCAGATACGCAGTATTTT.